This TCR beta chain was sequenced during a study of T-cell memory formation after mild COVID-19. For the study at large: Across donors, TCR clusters were largely donor specific. Study outcomes and limitations: SARS-CoV-2 specificity was not confirmed for second-wave clones peaking on day 37.

The germline gives CDR1 SGHVS, CDR2 FNYEAQ. The length of the CDR3 is 16 residues. V lost 2 bases to trimming and J lost 2 bases, with 15 bases between them. With constant-segment primers, 5'RACE yielded cDNA libraries of TCR alpha and TCR beta that carried sample barcodes and UMIs. Each CDR3 protein gets one entry after TCRdb re-called the 5' RACE reads with MiXCR. Among around 320,000 distinct CDR3 sequences listed, around 28% were seen once. This clonotype was found a few times. Its cognate antigen is unknown. This rearrangement joins TRBV7-6 to TRBJ2-5; D may be TRBD1 (6 bases). This clonotype originated in an adult woman who had mild COVID-19 (a few samples of this study predate the infection). Cell type and time point are not known. The sequenced sample consisted of PBMCs or a T cell subset sorted from them (not recorded which). CDR3 sequence: CASSLRAKDRQETQYF. The DNA for the CDR3 is TGTGCCAGCAGCTTAAGGGCAAAGGACAGACAAGAGACCCAGTACTTC.